This TCR beta chain is from a study of cytomegalovirus exposure and HLA in healthy donors. Study results and limitations: Specificity for CMV antigens was confirmed in vitro for a few of the CMV-associated chains.

To note about this clone: Its antigen is unidentified.

Germline V gives CDR1 MNHEY, CDR2 SMNVEV (reference sequence). The CDR3 extends over 15 amino acids. Germline trimming cut 5 bases from V and 7 bases from J; bases unmatched to any gene: 6. The PCR contained 60 Vbeta and 13 Jbeta primers. Clones were read by immunoSEQ multiplex PCR, and TCRdb kept only the in-frame ones, dropping some. The table includes 99,000 or so clones, about 80% detected once. The TCR sequence derives from a man aged 25-40 years in good health and CMV-seronegative. The chain uses TRBV27 and TRBJ2-2; 11 nucleotides line up with TRBD2. The sequenced sample was PBMCs. The DNA for the CDR3 is TGTGCCAGCAGTGTACTAGCGGGAGCTAACGGGGAGCTGTTTTTT. This gives the protein CASSVLAGANGELFF.